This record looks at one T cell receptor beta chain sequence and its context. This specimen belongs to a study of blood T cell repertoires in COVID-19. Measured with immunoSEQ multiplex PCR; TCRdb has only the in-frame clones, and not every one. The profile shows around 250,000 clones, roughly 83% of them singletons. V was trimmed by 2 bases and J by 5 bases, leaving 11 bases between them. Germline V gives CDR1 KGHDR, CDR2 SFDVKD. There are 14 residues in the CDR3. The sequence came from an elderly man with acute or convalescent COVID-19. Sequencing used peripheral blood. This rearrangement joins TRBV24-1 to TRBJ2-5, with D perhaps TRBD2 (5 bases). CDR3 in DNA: TGTGCCACCAGTGATTCCGGGGTACGGGAGACCCAGTACTTC. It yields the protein CATSDSGVRETQYF.